In this sample, the clone carrying this T cell receptor (beta chain) turned up a few times. Its antigen is still unknown. The data stem from a study of shared clonotypes between healthy human individuals. All donors were Caucasian adults living in Nashville, Tennessee. Study findings and constraints: When naive CD4 clonotypes were compared across a few donors, around 5% were shared.

A deep-level run was used for the assay. The repertoire was sequenced with immunoSEQ multiplex PCR; TCRdb's copy has only in-frame clones and lacks some. The sample holds about 680,000 clones, 72% seen once. Germline values: CDR1 SGDLS, CDR2 YYNGEE. The CDR3 is 16 amino acids. V shed 7 bases, J shed 5 bases, and the junction held 17 bases outside the gene matches. The chain has TRBV9 and TRBJ2-7; TRBD2 matches 8 bases. The sequenced sample consisted of memory CD4+ T cells sorted from blood. The sample's subset: CD45RA-negative fraction. The sequence was collected from a woman aged 30 to 39 in good health. The CDR3 DNA reads TGTGCCAGCTCACGGGAGGGAGAAACGGGCAGGAACGAGCAGTACTTC. Protein product: CASSREGETGRNEQYF.